These T cell receptor beta chains were read from a single sample in a study of blood T cell repertoires in COVID-19. Method: immunoSEQ multiplex PCR; TCRdb's copy keeps in-frame clones and lacks some. In the table there are under 65,000 clones, approximately 92% of which are singletons. Sequences were obtained from peripheral blood. Every receptor here comes from an elderly man with acute or convalescent COVID-19. The CDR3 runs from the conserved cysteine through the conserved F or W. The D gene is left open where the match is weak. Clone size is shown for a subset of rows, as once, few, many or a class of expanded clone.

D gene	V gene	clone size	J gene	CDR3 DNA	CDR3 protein
-	TRBV19	-	TRBJ2-7	TGTGCCAGTAGTTCTGGGGGACAAGTGTTGTACTTC	CASSSGGQVLYF
-	TRBV5-1	-	TRBJ2-7	TGCGCCAGCAGCAGACCGACAGACAACTACGAGCAGTACTTC	CASSRPTDNYEQYF
-	TRBV20-1	many	TRBJ2-7	TGCAGTGCTAGTGGGCCCACTAATAGCTACGAGCAGTACTTC	CSASGPTNSYEQYF
TRBD1	TRBV9	-	TRBJ2-7	TGTGCCAGCAGCGTTCGACCCGGGACAGGGGACGAGCAGTACTTC	CASSVRPGTGDEQYF
-	TRBV12-3/TRBV12-4	-	TRBJ1-2	TGTGCCAGCAGCGACAGTTTCTATGGCTACACCTTC	CASSDSFYGYTF
-	TRBV18	-	TRBJ1-1	TGTGCCAGCTCACCGAGGGCGGGGAACACTGAAGCTTTCTTT	CASSPRAGNTEAFF
TRBD1	TRBV19	-	TRBJ1-1	TGTGCCAGTAGTGCCGACAGGGGGTACACTGAAGCTTTCTTT	CASSADRGYTEAFF
-	TRBV11-3	-	TRBJ1-5	TGTGCCAGCATCCAACACTGGGCTGATAGCAATCAGCCCCAGCATTTT	CASIQHWADSNQPQHF
-	TRBV24-1	-	TRBJ2-1	TGTGCCACCAGTGACCGAAGGAGTCGTGGCGGGGATTACAATGAGCAGTTCTTC	CATSDRRSRGGDYNEQFF
-	TRBV7-8	-	TRBJ1-2	TGTGCCAGCAGCTTAATAGGACAGCCGACTTATGGCTACACCTTC	CASSLIGQPTYGYTF
-	TRBV12-3/TRBV12-4	-	TRBJ2-1	TGTGCCAGCAGCTCCCTTCGCAATGAGCAGTTCTTC	CASSSLRNEQFF
TRBD1	TRBV6-2/TRBV6-3	-	TRBJ2-5	TGTGCCAGCAGTTACTCGTCAAAGGGGGCCCAAGAGACCCAGTACTTC	CASSYSSKGAQETQYF
TRBD1	TRBV5-1	once	TRBJ2-5	TGCGCCAGCAGCACAGGACAGGGGGGGGACGAGACCCAGTACTTC	CASSTGQGGDETQYF
-	TRBV7-9	-	TRBJ2-1	TGTGCCAGCAGCCCGTCAGGGCTCGATGAGCAGTTCTTC	CASSPSGLDEQFF
-	TRBV2	once	TRBJ1-2	TGTGCCAGCAGTGAAGGGGAGGGCCTGGGTGGCTACACCTTC	CASSEGEGLGGYTF
-	TRBV3-1/TRBV3-2	-	TRBJ2-7	TGTGCCAGCAGCCAAGGTGTCCAGACCTACGAGCAGTACTTC	CASSQGVQTYEQYF
-	TRBV3-1/TRBV3-2	-	TRBJ2-2	TGTGCCAGCAGCCCGGGGGGCAGGGGCCACACCGGGGAGCTGTTTTTT	CASSPGGRGHTGELFF
-	TRBV28	few	TRBJ1-5	TGTGCCAGCAGTGCCTCCAGGGCTAAGGGCTATCAGCCCCAGCATTTT	CASSASRAKGYQPQHF
-	TRBV7-6	-	TRBJ1-4	TGTGCCAGCAGCTTAGGGAGAATAGGCCCCAATGAAAAACTGTTTTTT	CASSLGRIGPNEKLFF
-	TRBV3-1/TRBV3-2	once	TRBJ1-5	TGTGCCAGCAGCCAAGCGCCAGGAGGGTTCCATCAGCCCCAGCATTTT	CASSQAPGGFHQPQHF
-	TRBV4-2	-	TRBJ2-5	TGTGCCAGCAGCCAAGATTCCCCAGGCCGCCAAGAGACCCAGTACTTC	CASSQDSPGRQETQYF
-	TRBV10-3	-	TRBJ1-2	TGTGCCATCAGTGGGAGGAACCAATATGGCTACACCTTC	CAISGRNQYGYTF
-	TRBV4-1	-	TRBJ2-7	TGCGCCAGCAGCCAATCGGACGGGGGGCCCTACGAGCAGTACTTC	CASSQSDGGPYEQYF
TRBD2	TRBV30	-	TRBJ2-2	TGTGCCTGGAGCCTGGCGGGGGGGCGGAGCGGGGAGCTGTTTTTT	CAWSLAGGRSGELFF
TRBD1	TRBV5-1	-	TRBJ1-2	TGCGCCAGCAGCCCGGGACAGCCGAACTATGGCTACACCTTC	CASSPGQPNYGYTF
-	TRBV7-9	-	TRBJ2-3	TGTGCCAGCAGCTTAGGAATAGGGGCAGCTAGCACAGATACGCAGTATTTT	CASSLGIGAASTDTQYF
-	TRBV3-1/TRBV3-2	-	TRBJ2-5	TGTGCCAGCAGCCAGTCGCCGGGGAAGGAGACCCAGTACTTC	CASSQSPGKETQYF
-	TRBV3-1/TRBV3-2	-	TRBJ2-7	TGTGCCAGCAGCCAAGGGACAGTTGGGGAGCAGTACTTC	CASSQGTVGEQYF
TRBD2	TRBV5-4	-	TRBJ2-7	TGTGCCAGCAGCTCGGGACTAGCGGGGGGGCCCGGCTCCTACGAGCAGTACTTC	CASSSGLAGGPGSYEQYF
TRBD2	TRBV3-1/TRBV3-2	-	TRBJ2-1	TGTGCCAGCAGCCGCGGGGGGGTCGGTAACAATGAGCAGTTCTTC	CASSRGGVGNNEQFF
-	TRBV19	-	TRBJ2-7	TGTGCCAGTAGTACCGGGAGCTACGAGCAGTACTTC	CASSTGSYEQYF
TRBD1	TRBV5-1	-	TRBJ2-2	TGCGCCAGCAGCCAGGACAGGGGTAACACCGGGGAGCTGTTTTTT	CASSQDRGNTGELFF
TRBD1	TRBV18	-	TRBJ2-7	TGTGCCAGCTCATCGGACAGGACCGCCTACGAGCAGTACTTC	CASSSDRTAYEQYF
-	TRBV19	once	TRBJ1-5	TGTGCCAGTAGCAATACAGGGTTTGAGCCCCAGCATTTT	CASSNTGFEPQHF
-	TRBV7-2	-	TRBJ1-5	TGTGCCAGCGCCCCCTCAGGGGCCTATAGCAATCAGCCCCAGCATTTT	CASAPSGAYSNQPQHF
-	TRBV9	-	TRBJ2-3	TGTGCCAGCAGCCCCAGTAGCGGACTGTTCACAGATACGCAGTATTTT	CASSPSSGLFTDTQYF
TRBD1	TRBV5-6	-	TRBJ2-2	TGTGCCAGCAGCCCGGGACAGGGACCGGCCGGGGAGCTGTTTTTT	CASSPGQGPAGELFF
-	TRBV19	-	TRBJ1-5	TGTGCCAGTAGCCTGGCAGGGCTAAGCAATCAGCCCCAGCATTTT	CASSLAGLSNQPQHF
-	TRBV5-1	-	TRBJ1-1	TGCGCCAGCAGCTTGGCAGACAGGCCAGGGACTGAAGCTTTCTTT	CASSLADRPGTEAFF
TRBD1	TRBV15	-	TRBJ1-3	TGTGCCACCAGCGGGACAGCCTCTGGAAACACCATATATTTT	CATSGTASGNTIYF
TRBD1	TRBV7-6	-	TRBJ1-1	TGTGCCAGCAGCACTAAAACAGGGGTGGGCACTGAAGCTTTCTTT	CASSTKTGVGTEAFF
TRBD1	TRBV18	-	TRBJ1-2	TGTGCCAGCTCACCGGCCGTTCAGGGGGGCGGTGGCTACACCTTC	CASSPAVQGGGGYTF
-	TRBV7-2	-	TRBJ1-4	TGTGCCAGCAGCTTCCCACGGGGGGCGAATGAAAAACTGTTTTTT	CASSFPRGANEKLFF
TRBD1	TRBV23-1	-	TRBJ1-2	TGCGCCAGCAGCGCCGGGACAGGGAATGGCTACACCTTC	CASSAGTGNGYTF
TRBD1	TRBV19	-	TRBJ1-1	TGTGCCAGTAGTATGTTCCAGGGGGTCACTGAAGCTTTCTTT	CASSMFQGVTEAFF
-	TRBV7-9	-	TRBJ2-2	TGTGCCAGCAGCCGGGGCAGGGGCGGTAACACCGGGGAGCTGTTTTTT	CASSRGRGGNTGELFF
-	TRBV3-1/TRBV3-2	few	TRBJ1-2	TGTGCCAGCAGCCAAGATAGGGCTGGGGCCAGTATACCTAACTATGGCTACACCTTC	CASSQDRAGASIPNYGYTF
-	TRBV21-1	-	TRBJ1-3	TGTGCCAGCAGCAAAGCAGGAGGGGTGGGTGGAAACACCATATATTTT	CASSKAGGVGGNTIYF
-	TRBV6-5	-	TRBJ1-1	TGTGCCAGCAGTTTCGACCCCCGGGGGAACACTGAAGCTTTCTTT	CASSFDPRGNTEAFF
TRBD1	TRBV5-1	-	TRBJ1-4	TGCGCCAGCAGCTTGGGGAGGGGGCCGGAAAAACTGTTTTTT	CASSLGRGPEKLFF
-	TRBV19	-	TRBJ2-1	TGTGCCAGTAGTACCCCTTTTGGCGGGGGCCACAATGAGCAGTTCTTC	CASSTPFGGGHNEQFF
-	TRBV14	-	TRBJ1-4	TGTGCCAGCAGCCAAGGGACAGCCTTTAATGAAAAACTGTTTTTT	CASSQGTAFNEKLFF
-	TRBV6-5	-	TRBJ2-7	TGTGCCAGCAGGGACGGGGGAGGCGAGCAGTACTTC	CASRDGGGEQYF
TRBD2	TRBV7-3	-	TRBJ2-5	TGTGCCAGCAGCTTAGAGCGGGGGGGCCAAGAGACCCAGTACTTC	CASSLERGGQETQYF
-	TRBV3-1/TRBV3-2	-	TRBJ2-5	TGTGCCAGCAGCCAAAGCTCATCACGCGAGACCCAGTACTTC	CASSQSSSRETQYF
TRBD1	TRBV6-5	-	TRBJ1-2	TGTGCCAGCAGTTACTGGGCAGGGGGCCCTAACTATGGCTACACCTTC	CASSYWAGGPNYGYTF
TRBD2	TRBV30	-	TRBJ2-5	TGTGCCTGGGGGCCAGCGGGGGGTACGCAGTACTTC	CAWGPAGGTQYF
-	TRBV7-3	-	TRBJ1-2	TGTGCCAGCAGCTTAATGGGGCAGGATTATGGCTACACCTTC	CASSLMGQDYGYTF